This T cell receptor (beta chain) came from a study of T cell responses to AZD1222 COVID-19 vaccine. Study-wide results and limits: The donor cohort was predominantly white British with a female majority, and clonal diversity may have been underestimated. Baseline antibody screening turned up just a handful of seropositive AZD1222 recipients. Targeting of unmutated variant regions was reportedly seen in nearly half of spike-specific TCRs. Repertoires were obtained only post-peak T cell response.

To note about this clone: Its antigen is not identified.

The germline V gene encodes CDR1 MDHEN and CDR2 SYDVKM. V shed 6 bases and J shed 1 base, with 1 base lying between them. This CDR3 spans 11 amino acids. The method was immunoSEQ multiplex PCR; TCRdb's version includes in-frame clones alone and lacks a portion of them. The sample yields some 120,000 clones, about 90% seen once. The sample in question was peripheral blood, obtained on day 0 of AZD1222 vaccination. The receptor comes from an adult in good health. The V and J genes are TRBV28 and TRBJ1-5; no firm D call. The CDR3 protein is CASRSNQPQHF. DNA for the CDR3: TGTGCCAGCAGGAGCAATCAGCCCCAGCATTTT.